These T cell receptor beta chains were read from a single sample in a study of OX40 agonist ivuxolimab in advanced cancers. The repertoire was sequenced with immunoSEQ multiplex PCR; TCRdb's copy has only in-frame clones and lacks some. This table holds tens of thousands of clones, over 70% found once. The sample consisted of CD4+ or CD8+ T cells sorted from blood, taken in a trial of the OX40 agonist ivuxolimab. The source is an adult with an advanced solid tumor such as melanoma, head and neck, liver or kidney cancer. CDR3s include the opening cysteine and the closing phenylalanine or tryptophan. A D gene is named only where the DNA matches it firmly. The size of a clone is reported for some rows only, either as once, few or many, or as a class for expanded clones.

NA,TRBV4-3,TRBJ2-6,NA,TGCGCCAGCAGCCACCGGACCGGTTACTCTGGGGCCAACGTCCTGACTTTC,CASSHRTGYSGANVLTF
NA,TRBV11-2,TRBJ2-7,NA,TGTGCCAGCAGCTTAGAGGGGGCGGCCCAGCAGTACTTC,CASSLEGAAQQYF
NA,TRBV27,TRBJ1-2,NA,TGTGCCAGCAGTGGCCGCTCCTTTGAGGGCTACACCTTC,CASSGRSFEGYTF
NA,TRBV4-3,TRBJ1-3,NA,TGCGCCAGCAGCCAAGGTACACCCCGCTCTGGAAACACCATATATTTT,CASSQGTPRSGNTIYF
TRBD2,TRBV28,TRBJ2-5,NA,TGTGCCAGCAGTCTAGCGGGGATGAACCAAGAGACCCAGTACTTC,CASSLAGMNQETQYF
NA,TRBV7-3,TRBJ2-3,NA,TGTGCCAGCAGCTCCGCGGGTGTGAGCACAGATACGCAGTATTTT,CASSSAGVSTDTQYF
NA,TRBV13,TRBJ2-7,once,TGTGCCAGCAGCTTAGTAAGTCGGCGGGACTCCTACGAGCAGTACTTC,CASSLVSRRDSYEQYF
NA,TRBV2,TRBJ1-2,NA,TGTGCCAGCAGTGAATGGGACCCAGGCTACACCTTC,CASSEWDPGYTF
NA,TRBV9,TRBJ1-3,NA,TGTGCCAGCAGCGTAGAGCAGGGAGGGATCTCTGGAAACACCATATATTTT,CASSVEQGGISGNTIYF
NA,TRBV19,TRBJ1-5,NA,TGTGCCAGTAGCCCGTCGCCTCAGCCCCAGCATTTT,CASSPSPQPQHF
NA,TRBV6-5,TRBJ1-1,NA,TGTGCCAGCAGTTCAGGATCCACTGAAGCTTTCTTT,CASSSGSTEAFF
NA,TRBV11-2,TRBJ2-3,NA,TGTGCCAGCAGCTTAGGCCCCAGCGTAGATACGCAGTATTTT,CASSLGPSVDTQYF
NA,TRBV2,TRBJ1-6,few,TGTGCCAGCAGTGCCAACGGAAATTCCCTCCACTTT,CASSANGNSLHF
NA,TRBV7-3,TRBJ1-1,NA,TGTGCCAGCAGCTTATATCCGGGGAGGGTCACTGAAGCTTTCTTT,CASSLYPGRVTEAFF
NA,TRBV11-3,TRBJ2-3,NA,TGTGCCAGTGGGAGGGACAACACAGATACGCAGTATTTT,CASGRDNTDTQYF
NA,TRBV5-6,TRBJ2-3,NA,TGTGCCAGCAGCTTGGTGCGACTAGCAGATACGCAGTATTTT,CASSLVRLADTQYF
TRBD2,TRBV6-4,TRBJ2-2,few,TGTGCCAGCGCGAAGGCTAGCGGTATCACCGGGGAGCTGTTTTTT,CASAKASGITGELFF
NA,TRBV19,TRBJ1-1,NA,TGTGCCAGTAGGGTGTTGGGAACTGAAGCTTTCTTT,CASRVLGTEAFF
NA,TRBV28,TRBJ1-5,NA,TGTGCCAGCAGATCGAGAAGGGATCAGCCCCAGCATTTT,CASRSRRDQPQHF
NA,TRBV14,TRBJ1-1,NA,TGTGCCAGCAGCCAAGATCAGGCTTTCGGGATCGGTGTCGCTGAAGCTTTCTTT,CASSQDQAFGIGVAEAFF
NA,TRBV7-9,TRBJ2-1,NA,TGTGCCAGCAGCCACCGGACTAGGAAGGGGGATGAGCAGTTCTTC,CASSHRTRKGDEQFF
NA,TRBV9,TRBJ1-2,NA,TGTGCCAGCAGCGTAAGGAAGGACACCATCTATGGCTACACCTTC,CASSVRKDTIYGYTF
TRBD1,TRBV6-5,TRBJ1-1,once,TGTGCCAGCAGTTACGACAGGGGGCGAACTGAAGCTTTCTTT,CASSYDRGRTEAFF
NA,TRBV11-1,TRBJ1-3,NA,TGTGCCAGCAGCTTAAGCGGAGACTCTGGAAACACCATATATTTT,CASSLSGDSGNTIYF
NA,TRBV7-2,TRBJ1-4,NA,TGTGCCAGCAGCTTAGTGGCAGATGAAAAACTGTTTTTT,CASSLVADEKLFF
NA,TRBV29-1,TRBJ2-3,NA,TGCAGCGCGATACCAACAGAGGGGACACCCAGTGATCCCATGCAGCAGTATTTT,CSAIPTEGTPSDPMQQYF
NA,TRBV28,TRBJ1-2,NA,TGTGCCAGCAGCGGAGGGATTAGGGGCTACACCTTC,CASSGGIRGYTF
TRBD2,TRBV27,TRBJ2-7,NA,TGTGCCAGCAGTGACCCGGGACTAGCGGGAGTTATTACCGAGCAGTACTTC,CASSDPGLAGVITEQYF
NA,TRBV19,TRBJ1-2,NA,TGTGCCAGTAGTCCCCACCCTGCCTATGGCTACACCTTC,CASSPHPAYGYTF
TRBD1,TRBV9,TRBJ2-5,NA,TGTGCCAGCACCCAACCCCCGGGACAGGGGCAAGAGACCCAGTACTTC,CASTQPPGQGQETQYF
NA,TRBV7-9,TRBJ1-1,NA,TGTGCCAGCAGCCTAGAGGAACAGGGGAACACTGAAGCTTTCTTT,CASSLEEQGNTEAFF
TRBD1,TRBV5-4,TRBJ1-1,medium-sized,TGTGCCAGCAGGGAGGGACAGCAGAACACTGAAGCTTTCTTT,CASREGQQNTEAFF
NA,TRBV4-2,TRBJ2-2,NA,TGTGCCAGCAGCCAAGAGTACAGGCACAGAGGCGGGGAGCTGTTTTTT,CASSQEYRHRGGELFF
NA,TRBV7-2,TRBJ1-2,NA,TGTGCCAGCAGCCTTGGTGGGGGGCGTACTGGCTACACCTTC,CASSLGGGRTGYTF
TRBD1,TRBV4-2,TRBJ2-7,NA,TGTGCCAGCAGCCAAGAAGGGGACAGAACCTACGAGCAGTACTTC,CASSQEGDRTYEQYF